The 23 T cell receptor beta chains given below trace back to one sample, sequenced in a study of blood T cell repertoires in COVID-19. The table came from immunoSEQ multiplex PCR; TCRdb's copy has only in-frame clones and leaves some out. This sample yields 75,000 to 80,000 clones, of which about 90% are seen a single time; roughly 6.1% belongs to the top ten. Sequencing used peripheral blood. The receptors derive from a human donor in a cohort sampled during active COVID-19.

The chain uses TRBV14 and TRBJ2-2, with TRBD2 matching over 10 bases. Germline CDR1 reads SGHDN; CDR2 reads FVKESK. The CDR3 loop spans 17 amino acids. Trimming removed 2 bases from V and 1 base from J; junction bases left unmatched: 4. This chain's CDR3 is CASSQLSSGGNTGELFF. The CDR3 DNA reads as TGTGCCAGCAGCCAACTCTCTAGCGGGGGGAACACCGGGGAGCTGTTTTTT.

The DNA of the CDR3 is TGTGCCAGCAGCCTCAGACAGGACCCCAAGACCCAGTACTTC. It encodes CASSLRQDPKTQYF. V gene TRBV5-8 combines with J gene TRBJ2-5; TRBD1 is a possible D gene (6 bases). V lost 4 bases, J lost 6 bases, and 16 bases lay in between. CDR3 length: 14 residues. Germline V lookup: CDR1 SGHTS, CDR2 YDEGEE.

This chain connects TRBV6-5 to TRBJ2-1; TRBD2 agrees at 12 bases. CDR3 length equals 15 residues. Germline V lookup: CDR1 MNHEY, CDR2 SVGAGI. Unmatched junction bases numbered 4, after V lost 5 bases and J lost 5 bases. Here the CDR3 reads CASSSGTSGHNEQFF. CDR3 nucleotides: TGTGCCAGCAGTAGCGGGACTAGCGGGCACAATGAGCAGTTCTTC.

The V gene is TRBV5-1, the J gene TRBJ2-7, with 12 bases lining up with TRBD1. The CDR3 is made up of 15 amino acids. J gave up 6 bases and V 2 bases, and 6 bases lay outside the gene matches. Germline values: CDR1 SGHRS, CDR2 YFSETQ. For the CDR3, the DNA is TGCGCCAGCAGCTTATACGGGACAGGGGGCATCGAGCAGTACTTC. It translates to CASSLYGTGGIEQYF.

The chain is built from TRBV7-2 and TRBJ2-1; the match to TRBD2 covers 8 bases. The CDR3 length is 16 residues. From germline, CDR1 is SGHTA and CDR2 FQGNSA. With 3 bases clipped from V and 5 bases from J, the junction kept 9 bases outside the gene matches. CDR3 in DNA: TGTGCCAGCAGCTTTTATTTAGCGGGGAGAGACAATGAGCAGTTCTTC. Protein sequence: CASSFYLAGRDNEQFF. The full variable domain, in which reference TRBV7-2 and TRBJ2-1 provide the parts outside the CDR3, is GAGVSQSPSNKVTEKGKDVELRCDPISGHTALYWYRQSLGQGLEFLIYFQGNSAPDKSGLPSDRFSAERTGGSVSTLTIQRTQQEDSAVYLCASSFYLAGRDNEQFFGPGTRLTVL.

The table lists this clone with a few counts. The J gene is TRBJ1-2, the V gene TRBV12-3 or TRBV12-4; no definite D call. This CDR3 contains 13 residues. Trimming took off 8 bases at V and 4 bases at J, with 14 bases between the two ends. CDR3 sequence (DNA): TGTGCCAGCCACCCGGGGTTTAGCTATGGCTACACCTTC. This sequence encodes CASHPGFSYGYTF.

This clone occurred once. Its ends do not fully match the called genes, so a read error is possible. At the DNA level, this CDR3 is encoded by other sequences in the same sample as well. V and J are TRBV3-1 (or the pseudogene TRBV3-2) and TRBJ1-2; D is undetermined. In germline, CDR1 is LGHDT, CDR2 YNNKEL (reference sequence). This CDR3 is 14 amino acids long. CDR3 sequence reads: CASSQDVVSYGYTF. The CDR3 DNA follows: TGTGCCAGCAGCCAAGATGTAGTCTCCTATGGTTACACCTTC.

This clone appeared a few times. The gene calls are TRBV7-3 and TRBJ1-1; D not certain. The germline V gene encodes CDR1 SGHTA and CDR2 FQGTGA. V lost 6 bases and J lost 2, with 10 bases in between. This CDR3 has 13 residues. The CDR3, as DNA: TGTGCCAGCAGATCTACAGTAAACACTGAAGCTTTCTTT. It specifies CASRSTVNTEAFF.

The gene calls are TRBV9 and TRBJ2-3; 16 bases line up with TRBD2. The J segment lost 1 base and the V segment lost 4 bases, leaving 3 bases of the junction unmatched. CDR1 and CDR2 (germline): SGDLS, YYNGEE. This CDR3 contains 17 residues. The CDR3 loop is CASSHGTSGGGTDTQYF. CDR3 in DNA: TGTGCCAGCAGCCACGGGACTAGCGGGGGGGGCACAGATACGCAGTATTTT. Complete variable domain (other parts from reference TRBV9 and TRBJ2-3): DSGVTQTPKHLITATGQRVTLRCSPRSGDLSVYWYQQSLDQGLQFLIQYYNGEERAKGNILERFSAQQFPDLHSELNLSSLELGDSALYFCASSHGTSGGGTDTQYFGPGTRLTVL.

The genes are TRBV19 and TRBJ1-3, with TRBD1 matching over 9 bases. CDR3 length: 16 residues. With 9 bases clipped from V and 0 bases from J, the junction kept 9 bases outside the gene matches. CDR1 and CDR2 from the germline V gene are LNHDA and SQIVND (reference sequence). The CDR3: CASRGTGSISGNTIYF. CDR3 DNA sequence: TGTGCCAGCCGAGGGACAGGGAGCATCTCTGGAAACACCATATATTTT.

This clone was observed a single time. The genes are TRBV6-4 and TRBJ1-1; TRBD1 agrees at 7 bases. The CDR3 extends over 13 amino acids. CDR1 is MRHNA and CDR2 is SNTAGT in the germline V gene. V lost 8 bases to trimming and J lost 1 base; unmatched junction nucleotides: 4. Here the CDR3 DNA reads TGTGCCAGCCGTCGGACAGGGAACACTGAAGCTTTCTTT. Translating gives CASRRTGNTEAFF.

V is TRBV10-3 and J is TRBJ2-2; TRBD2 matches 11 bases. The CDR3 length is 15 residues. V dropped 6 bases and J dropped 6; count of bases not matched to a gene: 6. In germline, CDR1 is ENHRY, CDR2 SYGVKD. CDR3 in amino acids: CAIRVAGGPSGELFF. CDR3 in DNA: TGTGCCATCAGAGTAGCGGGGGGGCCTTCCGGGGAGCTGTTTTTT.

This rearrangement joins TRBV10-1 to TRBJ1-5, with TRBD1 matching over 8 bases. The CDR3 covers 14 residues. The ends lost 6 bases at V and 4 bases at J; junction bases unmatched: 5. Looked up from germline, CDR1 is WNHNN and CDR2 is SYGVQD (reference sequence). The CDR3 here is CASRGQGGNQPQHF. CDR3 in DNA: TGCGCCAGCAGAGGACAGGGCGGAAATCAGCCCCAGCATTTT.

The CDR3 protein is CANRRGLISYEQYF. For the CDR3, the DNA is TGTGCCAACCGCCGGGGTCTGATTTCCTACGAGCAGTACTTC. The chain uses TRBV2 and TRBJ2-7, with D maybe TRBD2 (5 bases). V shed 10 bases and J shed 1 base, with 17 bases lying between them. Germline V lookup: CDR1 SNHLY, CDR2 FYNNEI. This CDR3 is 14 amino acids long.

Written as DNA, the CDR3 is TGTGCCAGCAGCCCTACAGGGAACCAAGAGACCCAGTACTTC. Protein: CASSPTGNQETQYF. V is TRBV5-6 and J is TRBJ2-5, with D perhaps matching TRBD1 (6 bases). In germline, CDR1 is SGHDT, CDR2 YYEEEE. The V gene lost 4 bases and the J gene lost 0 bases, with 10 bases spanning the gap. This CDR3 spans 14 amino acids.

The chain recombines TRBV2 with TRBJ1-4; 8 bases are a match to TRBD1. The CDR3 contains 15 residues. Looked up from germline, CDR1 is SNHLY and CDR2 is FYNNEI. After removal of 7 bases from V and 2 bases from J, the junction contained 6 bases not matched to a gene. CDR3 coding DNA: TGTGCCAGCAAAAGACAGGGGAGCACTAATGAAAAACTGTTTTTT. Its translation is CASKRQGSTNEKLFF.

V and J are TRBV24-1 and TRBJ2-1, with 7 bases matching TRBD1. J was trimmed by 2 bases and V by 10 bases; bases with no gene match: 10. CDR3 length: 15 residues. From germline, CDR1 is KGHDR and CDR2 SFDVKD. CDR3 sequence: CATTSGTDPYNEQFF. The DNA of the CDR3 is TGTGCCACTACTTCCGGGACAGACCCCTACAATGAGCAGTTCTTC.

The V and J genes are TRBV29-1 and TRBJ2-1; 8 nucleotides align to TRBD1. From germline, CDR1 is SQVTM and CDR2 ANQGSEA. The CDR3 is 13 residues long. J lost 9 bases, V lost 8 bases, and 12 bases had no gene match. CDR3 sequence (DNA): TGCAGCTCTAAGAGATCCACAGGGGGTGAGCAGTTCTTC. Its translation is CSSKRSTGGEQFF.

The CDR3 DNA follows: TGTGCCAGCAGCTCGAGTGGTTCGGCAGATACGCAGTATTTT. Protein sequence: CASSSSGSADTQYF. The V gene is TRBV7-9, the J gene TRBJ2-3; D unclear. The germline V gene has CDR1 SEHNR and CDR2 FQNEAQ (reference sequence). V was cut by 4 bases and J by 4 bases, with 12 bases left in between. The CDR3 length is 14 residues.

The chain is built from TRBV7-9 and TRBJ2-7, with TRBD1 matching over 9 bases. The CDR3 has 14 residues. With V trimmed by 5 bases and J by 5 bases, 7 bases remained unmatched. Germline CDR1 SEHNR, CDR2 FQNEAQ (reference sequence). CDR3: CASSPGQGFDEQYF. Here the CDR3 DNA reads TGTGCCAGCAGCCCCGGACAGGGGTTCGACGAGCAGTACTTC.

The rearrangement links TRBV7-9 to TRBJ2-7, with TRBD2 as a possible D gene (6 bases). CDR3 size: 15 residues. Trimming took off 1 base at V and 2 bases at J, with 12 bases between the two ends. The germline gives CDR1 SEHNR, CDR2 FQNEAQ (reference sequence). The CDR3 DNA is TGTGCCAGCAGCTTAGGCGGGATAATTCCCTACGAGCAGTACTTC. This translates into CASSLGGIIPYEQYF.

The chain links TRBV7-8 to TRBJ2-5, with 15 positions matching TRBD2. V gave up 5 bases and J gave up 5 bases; unmatched junction bases: 3. This CDR3 has 15 residues. Germline V gene lookup returns CDR1 SGHVS and CDR2 FQNEAQ. CDR3 amino acids: CASSAGTSGGETQYF. The CDR3, as DNA: TGTGCCAGCAGCGCGGGGACTAGCGGGGGGGAGACCCAGTACTTC.

CDR3 bases: TGTGCCAGCAGCACGCGGGGGGCAGGAGAGACCCAGTACTTC. This gives the protein CASSTRGAGETQYF. This chain links TRBV7-3 with TRBJ2-5, with 8 bases matching TRBD2. Per the germline V gene, CDR1 is SGHTA and CDR2 is FQGTGA. There are 14 residues in the CDR3. Unmatched junction bases numbered 6, after V lost 5 bases and J lost 4 bases. Full variable domain (rest looked up from reference TRBV7-3 and TRBJ2-5): GAGVSQTPSNKVTEKGKYVELRCDPISGHTALYWYRQSLGQGPEFLIYFQGTGAADDSGLPNDRFFAVRPEGSVSTLKIQRTERGDSAVYLCASSTRGAGETQYFGPGTRLLVL.